This T cell receptor (beta chain) was sequenced in a study of CD8 T cells in Susac syndrome. It was with random hexamers that roughly 0.45 to 1 ug RNA was reverse transcribed. TCR beta CDR3 was amplified by immunoSEQ multiplex PCR. This amplification extended across 54 Vbeta and 13 Jbeta segments. TCRdb ran MiXCR on the immunoSEQ multiplex PCR reads and lists one entry per CDR3 protein. The data hold 240,000 or so distinct CDR3 sequences, with roughly 95% observed a single time. The CDR3 runs 13 residues. After removal of 4 bases from V and 3 bases from J, the junction contained 6 bases not matched to a gene. Germline lookup yields CDR1 GTSNPN and CDR2 SVGIG (reference sequence).

This clonotype originated in a human donor with Susac syndrome. The chain is built from TRBV30 and TRBJ2-7, with 7 bases matching TRBD2. The sample comprised CD4+ T cells from PBMCs. CDR3 loop: CAWNGEGIYEQYF. CDR3 coding DNA: TGTGCCTGGAACGGGGAGGGAATCTACGAGCAGTACTTC.